The sequence of this TCR beta chain was determined in a study of blood T cell repertoires in COVID-19. About the study: The analysed material was cDNA or gDNA that came from T cells, B-cell-depleted T cells, or PBMCs.

Germline CDR1 and CDR2: GTSNPN and SVGIG (reference sequence). The CDR3 length is 13 residues. V was pared by 8 bases and J by 5 bases, with 18 bases between. Profiled with immunoSEQ multiplex PCR; TCRdb holds only in-frame clones, not every one. There are about 190,000 clones in the sample; under 90% occur only once, and around 20% lies in the top ten. V gene TRBV30 combines with J gene TRBJ1-2; D is unclear. The material sequenced was peripheral blood. The TCR originated in a human donor in a cohort sampled during active COVID-19. CDR3 protein: CATVVRSGYGYTF. The CDR3 bases are TGTGCCACGGTAGTCCGTTCGGGATATGGCTACACCTTC.